This TCR beta chain was sequenced in a study of cytomegalovirus exposure and HLA in healthy donors. Study context: The same platform was used for the 120 validation repertoires and the 600 to 700 first-cohort repertoires, a later analysis reported. Study results and limitations: There were a few CMV-associated chains whose specificity for CMV antigens was confirmed in vitro.

The donors were in the 120-subject validation cohort; that cohort was separate from the roughly 680-subject first cohort. In germline, CDR1 is KGHSH, CDR2 LQKENI. The V end lost 3 bases, the J end lost 7 bases, and 13 bases lay between the germline ends. This CDR3 is built from 15 residues. Details on this clone: Its target is unknown.

Method: immunoSEQ multiplex PCR; TCRdb's copy keeps in-frame clones and lacks some. The table records around 250,000 clones, around 91% of them present only once. Source material: PBMCs. The V call is TRBV18, the J call TRBJ1-6; D possibly corresponds to TRBD1 (6 bases). The receptor's source is a woman younger than 30 in good health and CMV-seronegative. CDR3 sequence (DNA): TGTGCCAGCTCACCGATATCAGGACAGAATTCACCCCTCCACTTT. Its protein product is CASSPISGQNSPLHF.